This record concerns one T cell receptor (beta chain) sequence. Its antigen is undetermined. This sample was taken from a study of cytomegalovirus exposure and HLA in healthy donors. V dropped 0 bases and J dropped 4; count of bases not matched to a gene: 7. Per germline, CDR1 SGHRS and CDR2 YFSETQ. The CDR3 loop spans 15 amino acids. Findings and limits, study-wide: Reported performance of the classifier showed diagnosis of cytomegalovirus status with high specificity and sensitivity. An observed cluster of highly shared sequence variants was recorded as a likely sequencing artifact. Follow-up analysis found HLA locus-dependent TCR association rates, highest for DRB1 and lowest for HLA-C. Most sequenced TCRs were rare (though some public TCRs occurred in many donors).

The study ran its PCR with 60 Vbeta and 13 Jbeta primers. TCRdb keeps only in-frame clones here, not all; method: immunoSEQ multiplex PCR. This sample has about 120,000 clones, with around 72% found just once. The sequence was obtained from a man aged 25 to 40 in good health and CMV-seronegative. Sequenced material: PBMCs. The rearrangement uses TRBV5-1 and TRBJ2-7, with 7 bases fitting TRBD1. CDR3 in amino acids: CASSLAGTANYEQYF. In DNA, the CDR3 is TGCGCCAGCAGCTTGGCCGGGACAGCAAATTACGAGCAGTACTTC.